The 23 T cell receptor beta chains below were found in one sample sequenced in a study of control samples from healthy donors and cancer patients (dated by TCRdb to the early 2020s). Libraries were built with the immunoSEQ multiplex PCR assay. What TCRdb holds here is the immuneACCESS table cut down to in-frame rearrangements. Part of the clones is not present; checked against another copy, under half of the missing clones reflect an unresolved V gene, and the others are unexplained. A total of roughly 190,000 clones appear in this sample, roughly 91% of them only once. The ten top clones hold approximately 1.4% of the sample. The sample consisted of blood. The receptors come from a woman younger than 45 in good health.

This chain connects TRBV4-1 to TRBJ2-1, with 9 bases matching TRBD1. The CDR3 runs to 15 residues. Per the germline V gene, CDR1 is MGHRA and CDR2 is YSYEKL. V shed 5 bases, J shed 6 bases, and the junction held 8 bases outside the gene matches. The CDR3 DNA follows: TGCGCCAGCAGCAACTGGGAGGACAGGGGCAATGAGCAGTTCTTC. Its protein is CASSNWEDRGNEQFF.

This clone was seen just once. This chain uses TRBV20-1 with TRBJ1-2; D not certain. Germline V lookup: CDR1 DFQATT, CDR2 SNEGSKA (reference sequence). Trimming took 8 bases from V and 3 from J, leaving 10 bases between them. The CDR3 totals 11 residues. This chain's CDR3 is CSPDGDYGYTF. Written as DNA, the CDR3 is TGCAGTCCGGACGGGGACTATGGCTACACCTTC.

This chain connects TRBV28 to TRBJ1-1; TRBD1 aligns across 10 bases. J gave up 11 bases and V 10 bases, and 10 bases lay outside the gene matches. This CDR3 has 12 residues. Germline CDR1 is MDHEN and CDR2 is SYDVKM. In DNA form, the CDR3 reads TGTGCCACCGGGACAGGGGTATCATGGGCTTTCTTT. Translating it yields CATGTGVSWAFF.

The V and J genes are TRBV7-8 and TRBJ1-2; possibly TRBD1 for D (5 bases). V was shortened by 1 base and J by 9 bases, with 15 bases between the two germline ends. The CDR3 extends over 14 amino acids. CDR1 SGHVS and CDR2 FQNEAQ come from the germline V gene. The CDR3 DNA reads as TGTGCCAGCAGCTTAGTACCCGCAGGGAGGAGCTACACCTTC. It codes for CASSLVPAGRSYTF.

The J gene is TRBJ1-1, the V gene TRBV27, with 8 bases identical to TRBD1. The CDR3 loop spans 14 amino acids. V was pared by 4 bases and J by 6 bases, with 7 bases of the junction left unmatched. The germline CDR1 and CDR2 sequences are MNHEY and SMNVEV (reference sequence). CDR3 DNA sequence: TGTGCCAGCAGTTCCCGACAGGGGACCGCTGAAGCTTTCTTT. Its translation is CASSSRQGTAEAFF.

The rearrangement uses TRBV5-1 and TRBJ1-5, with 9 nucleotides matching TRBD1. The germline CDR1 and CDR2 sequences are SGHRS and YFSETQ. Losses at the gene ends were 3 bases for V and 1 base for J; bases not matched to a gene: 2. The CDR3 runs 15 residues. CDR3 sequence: CASSSGTGSNQPQHF. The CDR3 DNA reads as TGCGCCAGCAGCTCGGGGACAGGGAGCAATCAGCCCCAGCATTTT.

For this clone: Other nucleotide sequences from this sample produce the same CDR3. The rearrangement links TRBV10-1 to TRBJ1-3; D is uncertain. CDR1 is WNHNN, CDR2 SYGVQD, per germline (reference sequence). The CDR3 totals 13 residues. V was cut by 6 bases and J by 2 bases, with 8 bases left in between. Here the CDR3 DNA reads TGCGCCAGCAGCGAAGGTCCTGGAAACACCATATATTTT. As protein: CASSEGPGNTIYF.

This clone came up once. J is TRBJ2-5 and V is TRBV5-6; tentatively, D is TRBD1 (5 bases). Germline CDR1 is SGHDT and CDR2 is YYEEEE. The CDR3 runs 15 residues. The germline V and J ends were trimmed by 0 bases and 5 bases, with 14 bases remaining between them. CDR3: CASSLASRVVETQYF. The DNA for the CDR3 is TGTGCCAGCAGCTTGGCGTCCAGGGTAGTCGAGACCCAGTACTTC.

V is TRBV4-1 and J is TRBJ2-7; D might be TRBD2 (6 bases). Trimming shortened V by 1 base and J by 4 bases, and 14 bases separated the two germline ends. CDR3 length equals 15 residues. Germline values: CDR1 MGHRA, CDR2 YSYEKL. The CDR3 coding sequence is TGCGCCAGCAGCCAAGGGGGAGGCGGTACGTACGAGCAGTACTTC. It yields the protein CASSQGGGGTYEQYF.

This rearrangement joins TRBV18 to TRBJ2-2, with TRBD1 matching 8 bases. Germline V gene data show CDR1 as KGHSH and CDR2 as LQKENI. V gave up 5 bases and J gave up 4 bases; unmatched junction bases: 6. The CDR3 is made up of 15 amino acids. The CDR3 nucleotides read TGTGCCAGCTCAGGAGTGACAGGGGTCACCGGGGAGCTGTTTTTT. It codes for CASSGVTGVTGELFF.

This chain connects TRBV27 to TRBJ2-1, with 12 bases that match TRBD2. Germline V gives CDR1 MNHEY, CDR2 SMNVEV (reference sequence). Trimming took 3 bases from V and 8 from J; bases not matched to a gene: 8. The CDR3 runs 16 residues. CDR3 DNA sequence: TGTGCCAGCAGTTTCACTAGCGGGGGGTCTCTGTATGAGCAGTTCTTC. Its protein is CASSFTSGGSLYEQFF.

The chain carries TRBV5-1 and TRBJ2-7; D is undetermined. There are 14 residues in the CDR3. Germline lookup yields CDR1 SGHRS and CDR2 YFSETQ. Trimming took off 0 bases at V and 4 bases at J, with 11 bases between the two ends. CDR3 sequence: CASSLDALEYEQYF. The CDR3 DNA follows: TGCGCCAGCAGCTTGGACGCATTGGAATACGAGCAGTACTTC. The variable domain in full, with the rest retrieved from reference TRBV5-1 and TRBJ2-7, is KAGVTQTPRYLIKTRGQQVTLSCSPISGHRSVSWYQQTPGQGLQFLFEYFSETQRNKGNFPGRFSGRQFSNSRSEMNVSTLELGDSALYLCASSLDALEYEQYFGPGTRLTVT.

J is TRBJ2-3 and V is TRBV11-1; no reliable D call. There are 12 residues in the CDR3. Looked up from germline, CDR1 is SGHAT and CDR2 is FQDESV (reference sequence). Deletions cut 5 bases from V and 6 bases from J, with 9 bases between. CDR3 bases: TGTGCCAGCAGCGCTGACGCTGATACGCAGTATTTT. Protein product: CASSADADTQYF.

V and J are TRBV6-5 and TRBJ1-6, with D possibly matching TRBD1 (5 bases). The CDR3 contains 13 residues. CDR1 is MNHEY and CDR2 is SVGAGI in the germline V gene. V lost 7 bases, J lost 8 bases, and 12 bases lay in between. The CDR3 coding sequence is TGTGCCAGCAATTGGCAGGGTTATTCACCCCTCCACTTT. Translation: CASNWQGYSPLHF.

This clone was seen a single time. The CDR3: CATSQGTYNEQFF. For the CDR3, the DNA is TGTGCCACCAGTCAGGGAACATACAATGAGCAGTTCTTC. This rearrangement joins TRBV24-1 to TRBJ2-1; D perhaps matches TRBD1 (5 bases). The germline V and J ends were trimmed by 6 bases and 4 bases, with 9 bases remaining between them. This CDR3 region has 13 residues. Germline V gene sequence: CDR1 KGHDR, CDR2 SFDVKD.

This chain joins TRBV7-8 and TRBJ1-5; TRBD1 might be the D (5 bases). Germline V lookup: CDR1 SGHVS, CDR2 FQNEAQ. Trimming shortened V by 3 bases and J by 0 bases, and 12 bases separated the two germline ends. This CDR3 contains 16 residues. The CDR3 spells CASSFSGRDSNQPQHF. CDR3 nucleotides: TGTGCCAGCAGCTTTTCGGGCAGGGATAGCAATCAGCCCCAGCATTTT.

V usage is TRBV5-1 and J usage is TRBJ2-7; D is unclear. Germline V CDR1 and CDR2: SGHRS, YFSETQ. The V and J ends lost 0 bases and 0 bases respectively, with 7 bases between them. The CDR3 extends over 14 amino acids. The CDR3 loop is CASSLVPPSYEQYF. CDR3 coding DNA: TGCGCCAGCAGCTTGGTTCCGCCCTCCTACGAGCAGTACTTC.

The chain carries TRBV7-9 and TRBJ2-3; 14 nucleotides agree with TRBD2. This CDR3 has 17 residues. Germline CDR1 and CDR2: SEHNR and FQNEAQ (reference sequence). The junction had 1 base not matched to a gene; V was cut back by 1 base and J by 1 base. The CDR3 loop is CASSLGTSGRRTDTQYF. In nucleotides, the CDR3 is TGTGCCAGCAGCTTAGGGACTAGCGGGAGGCGCACAGATACGCAGTATTTT.

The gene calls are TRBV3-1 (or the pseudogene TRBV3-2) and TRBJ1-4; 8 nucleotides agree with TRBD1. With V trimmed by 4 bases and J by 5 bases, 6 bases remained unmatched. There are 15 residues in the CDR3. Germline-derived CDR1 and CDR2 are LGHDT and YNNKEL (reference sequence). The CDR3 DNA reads TGTGCCAGCAGCCGAGACAGGGGAAGGAATGAAAAACTGTTTTTT. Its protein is CASSRDRGRNEKLFF.

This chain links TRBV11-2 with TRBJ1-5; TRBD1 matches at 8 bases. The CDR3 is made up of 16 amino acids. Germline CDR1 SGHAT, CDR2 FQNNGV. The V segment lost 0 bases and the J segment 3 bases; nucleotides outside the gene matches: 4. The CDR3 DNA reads TGTGCCAGCAGCTTAGACCCAGGGGGCCTCAATCAGCCCCAGCATTTT. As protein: CASSLDPGGLNQPQHF. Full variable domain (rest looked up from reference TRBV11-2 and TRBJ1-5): EAGVAQSPRYKIIEKRQSVAFWCNPISGHATLYWYQQILGQGPKLLIQFQNNGVVDDSQLPKDRFSAERLKGVDSTLKIQPAKLEDSAVYLCASSLDPGGLNQPQHFGDGTRLSIL.

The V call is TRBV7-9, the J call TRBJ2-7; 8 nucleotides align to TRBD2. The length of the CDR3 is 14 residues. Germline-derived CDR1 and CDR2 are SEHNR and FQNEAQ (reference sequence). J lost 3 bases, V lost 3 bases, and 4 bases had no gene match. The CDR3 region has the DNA TGTGCCAGCAGCTTTAGGGGGACTAGCTACGAGCAGTACTTC. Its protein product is CASSFRGTSYEQYF. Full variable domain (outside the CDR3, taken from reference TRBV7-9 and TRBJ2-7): DTGVSQNPRHKITKRGQNVTFRCDPISEHNRLYWYRQTLGQGPEFLTYFQNEAQLEKSRLLSDRFSAERPKGSFSTLEIQRTEQGDSAMYLCASSFRGTSYEQYFGPGTRLTVT.

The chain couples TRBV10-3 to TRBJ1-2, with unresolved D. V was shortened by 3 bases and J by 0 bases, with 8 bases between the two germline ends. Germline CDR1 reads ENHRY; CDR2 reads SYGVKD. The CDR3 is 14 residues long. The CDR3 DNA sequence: TGTGCCATCAGTGACGGGAGAACTAACTATGGCTACACCTTC. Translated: CAISDGRTNYGYTF.

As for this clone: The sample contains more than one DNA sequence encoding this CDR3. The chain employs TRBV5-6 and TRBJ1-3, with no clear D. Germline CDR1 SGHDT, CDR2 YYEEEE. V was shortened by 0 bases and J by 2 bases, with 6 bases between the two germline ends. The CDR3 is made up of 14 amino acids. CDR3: CASSLGGPGNTIYF. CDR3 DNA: TGTGCCAGCAGCTTGGGAGGGCCTGGAAACACCATATATTTT.